This is a list of T cell receptor beta chains from one sample in a study of OX40 agonist ivuxolimab in advanced cancers. Libraries were prepared by immunoSEQ multiplex PCR; TCRdb keeps only in-frame clonotypes and omits some of them. The data show roughly 75,000 clones, 86% seen once. Here the sequenced sample was CD4+ or CD8+ T cells sorted from blood, taken in a trial of the OX40 agonist ivuxolimab. The receptors were gathered from an adult with an advanced solid tumor such as melanoma, head and neck, liver or kidney cancer. CDR3s leave out the opening cysteine and the closing phenylalanine or tryptophan. D genes are given only for firm matches. Size is omitted from some rows. Given values are once, few, many or a class for expanded clones.

clone size | V gene | D gene | CDR3 protein
NA | TRBV6-5 | NA | ASALTAGGSYEQY
NA | TRBV28 | NA | ASIWAQTYNSPLH
NA | TRBV7-2 | NA | ASSFDSEAF
NA | TRBV9 | TRBD2 | ASSVGGTSGSEQY
few | TRBV28 | NA | ASRPHGTPGGGYT
once | TRBV30 | NA | AWSVAEGGRY
NA | TRBV4-2 | TRBD2 | ASSHVSRGAYNEQF
few | TRBV19 | NA | ASSIIGVEKLF
NA | TRBV10-3 | NA | AISDKGNTGELF
once | TRBV5-5 | TRBD1 | ASSLLGQGAFEQY
NA | TRBV5-4 | TRBD1 | ASRRDRANNEQF
few | TRBV7-9 | NA | ASSATGRPSGNTIY
NA | TRBV28 | TRBD1 | ASSLSGTGVWEKLF
NA | TRBV7-3 | TRBD2 | ASSPYLAGGSNEQF
NA | TRBV18 | NA | ASSLGALGTDTQY
NA | TRBV10-3 | TRBD2 | AISDRTSGNEQF
NA | TRBV11-3 | NA | ASSQGPGLEQY
NA | TRBV4-2 | NA | ASSQGGATGELF
once | TRBV10-3 | NA | AISDHNEQF
NA | TRBV7-8 | TRBD2 | ASSLGAGGSSSYEQY
NA | TRBV12-1 | NA | ASQGDSGRSEQY
NA | TRBV5-4 | TRBD1 | ASTLFTGGNEKNIQY
NA | TRBV5-4 | NA | ASSLAVSGLKYNEQF